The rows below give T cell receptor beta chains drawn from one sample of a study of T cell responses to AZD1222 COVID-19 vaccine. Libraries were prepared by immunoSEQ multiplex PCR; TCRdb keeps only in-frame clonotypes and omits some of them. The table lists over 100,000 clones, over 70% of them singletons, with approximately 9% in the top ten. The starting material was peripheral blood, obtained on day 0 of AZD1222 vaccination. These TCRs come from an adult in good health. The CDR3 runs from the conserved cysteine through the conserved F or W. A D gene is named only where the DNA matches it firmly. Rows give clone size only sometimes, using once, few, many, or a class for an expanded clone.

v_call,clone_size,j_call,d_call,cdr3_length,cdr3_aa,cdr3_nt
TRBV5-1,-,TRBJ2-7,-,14,CASALIQGPSEQYF,TGCGCCAGCGCTCTGATTCAGGGACCCTCCGAGCAGTACTTC
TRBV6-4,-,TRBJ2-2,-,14,CASSGDFNTGELFF,TGTGCCAGCAGTGGGGACTTCAACACCGGGGAGCTGTTTTTT
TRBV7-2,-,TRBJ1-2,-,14,CASSLAGSYYGYTF,TGTGCCAGCAGCTTAGCGGGAAGTTACTATGGCTACACCTTC
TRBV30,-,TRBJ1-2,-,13,CAWSDGNSYGYTF,TGTGCCTGGAGTGACGGGAACTCCTATGGCTACACCTTC
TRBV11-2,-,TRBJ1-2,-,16,CASSLDRQGLKGGYTF,TGTGCCAGCAGCTTAGATCGGCAGGGTCTTAAGGGCGGCTACACCTTC
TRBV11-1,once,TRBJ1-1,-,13,CASKGGSDTEAFF,TGTGCCAGCAAGGGCGGCAGTGATACTGAAGCTTTCTTT
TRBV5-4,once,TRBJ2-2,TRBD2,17,CASSHSGARSGTGELFF,TGTGCCAGCAGCCATAGCGGGGCCCGATCTGGCACCGGGGAGCTGTTTTTT
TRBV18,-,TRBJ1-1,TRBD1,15,CASSPGDRGGTEAFF,TGTGCCAGCTCACCAGGAGACAGGGGTGGGACTGAAGCTTTCTTT
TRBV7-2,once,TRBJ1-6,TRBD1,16,CASSLVGQGAGSPLHF,TGTGCCAGCAGCTTAGTGGGACAGGGGGCAGGGTCACCCCTCCACTTT
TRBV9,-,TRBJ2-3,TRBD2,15,CASSVVGLVADTQYF,TGTGCCAGCAGCGTAGTGGGACTAGTGGCAGATACGCAGTATTTT
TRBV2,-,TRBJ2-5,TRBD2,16,CASSGQGLAGLETQYF,TGTGCCAGCAGTGGCCAGGGACTAGCGGGACTTGAGACCCAGTACTTC
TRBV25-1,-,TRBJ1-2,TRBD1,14,CASSVTGGAYGYTF,TGTGCCAGCAGTGTGACAGGGGGCGCCTATGGCTACACCTTC
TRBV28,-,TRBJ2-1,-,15,CASSSPGPRSPEQFF,TGTGCCAGCAGTTCTCCGGGACCCCGGAGCCCCGAGCAGTTCTTC
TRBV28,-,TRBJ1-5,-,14,CASSYPVPNQPQHF,TGTGCCAGCAGTTACCCCGTTCCCAATCAGCCCCAGCATTTT
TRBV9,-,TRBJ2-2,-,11,CASSNTGELFF,TGTGCCAGCTCGAACACCGGGGAGCTGTTTTTT
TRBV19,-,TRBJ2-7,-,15,CASSKRPSREYEQYF,TGTGCCAGTAGTAAGAGGCCTAGCCGGGAGTACGAGCAGTACTTC
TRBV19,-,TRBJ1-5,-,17,CASSIYQRRGSNQPQHF,TGTGCCAGTAGTATTTATCAACGGCGGGGAAGCAATCAGCCCCAGCATTTT
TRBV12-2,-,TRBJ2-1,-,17,CASRLSHGGSSYNEQFF,TGTGCAAGTCGCTTATCGCATGGCGGGAGCTCCTACAATGAGCAGTTCTTC
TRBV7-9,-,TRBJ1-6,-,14,CASSLSSYNSPLHF,TGTGCCAGCAGCTTAAGCTCCTATAATTCACCCCTCCACTTT
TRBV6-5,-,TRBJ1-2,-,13,CASSYSPNYGYTF,TGTGCCAGCAGTTACTCCCCCAACTATGGCTACACCTTC
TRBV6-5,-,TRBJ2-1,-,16,CASSYTVGAGGGEQFF,TGTGCCAGCAGTTACACGGTCGGGGCCGGAGGAGGAGAGCAGTTCTTC
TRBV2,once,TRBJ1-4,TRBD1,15,CASSDRGRPAEKLFF,TGTGCCAGCAGTGACAGGGGGCGGCCTGCTGAAAAACTGTTTTTT
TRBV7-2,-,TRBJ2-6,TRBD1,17,CASSLKGASSGANVLTF,TGTGCCAGCAGCTTAAAGGGGGCCAGCTCTGGGGCCAACGTCCTGACTTTC
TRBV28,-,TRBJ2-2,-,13,CASSLGGVGELFF,TGTGCCAGCAGCCTAGGGGGGGTCGGGGAGCTGTTTTTT
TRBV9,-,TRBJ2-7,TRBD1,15,CASSVGGTGTYEQYF,TGTGCCAGCAGCGTGGGGGGGACAGGGACCTACGAGCAGTACTTC